The next 26 T cell receptor beta chains were all read from a single sample in a study of blood T cells in healthy people across ages. Through a sample-barcoded 5' primer and a J-beta primer mix, a second PCR was run for roughly 7 to 12 cycles. TCRdb re-called the 5' RACE reads through MiXCR, storing one row per CDR3 protein. The profile shows around 1.7 million distinct CDR3 sequences, roughly 27% of them singletons. What was sequenced was blood. These receptors were collected from a woman in her 30s in good health.

The V and J genes are TRBV30 and TRBJ2-1; 9 bases are a match to TRBD2. The CDR3 runs to 15 residues. Germline V lookup: CDR1 GTSNPN, CDR2 SVGIG (reference sequence). Germline trimming cut 3 bases from V and 8 bases from J; bases unmatched to any gene: 11. The CDR3 nucleotides read TGTGCCTGGAGACGATGGCGGGGGGGCAGGGATGAGCAGTTCTTC. This translates into CAWRRWRGGRDEQFF.

V gene TRBV6-1 combines with J gene TRBJ2-7; TRBD1 agrees at 8 bases. The CDR3 runs to 14 residues. After removal of 8 bases from V and 9 bases from J, the junction contained 15 bases not matched to a gene. Looked up from germline, CDR1 is MNHNS and CDR2 is SASEGT. The CDR3 DNA follows: TGTGCCAGCTCCCGGGACAGGCCGACCCAGGGGCAGTACTTC. Amino acids: CASSRDRPTQGQYF.

A few counts support this clonotype. The CDR3 loop is CSVRGVKGEQYF. In nucleotides, the CDR3 is TGCAGCGTTAGGGGGGTAAAGGGCGAGCAGTACTTC. J is TRBJ2-5 and V is TRBV29-1; D may be TRBD1 or TRBD2 (6 bases each). The assigned J gene may be wrong: the sequence end matches TRBJ2-7 better. Germline CDR1 SQVTM, CDR2 ANQGSEA. The CDR3 runs to 12 residues.

This clonotype showed up just a few times. This chain connects TRBV20-1 to TRBJ2-2; D might be TRBD2 (5 bases). Germline assignment: CDR1 DFQATT and CDR2 SNEGSKA (reference sequence). Trimming stripped 0 bases from V and 5 bases from J, with 16 bases between. The CDR3 is 16 amino acids. CDR3 amino acids: CSARDVGNGGTGELFF. CDR3 DNA: TGCAGTGCTAGAGATGTGGGGAACGGCGGGACCGGGGAGCTGTTTTTT.

Note on this clonotype: Since a much larger clone is just one base distant, this may be a read error. V usage is TRBV6-1 and J usage is TRBJ2-1; 7 positions agree with TRBD2. Germline V lookup: CDR1 MNHNS, CDR2 SASEGT. CDR3 length: 14 residues. The CDR3 region is CAGSEGYGGNEQFF. CDR3 coding DNA: TGTGCCGGCAGTGAAGGGTACGGGGGGAATGAGCAGTTCTTC.

This clonotype was seen many times. The chain couples TRBV6-5 to TRBJ2-7, with D perhaps matching TRBD2 (6 bases). CDR1 and CDR2 (germline): MNHEY, SVGAGI. CDR3 length: 18 amino acids. V lost 2 bases and J lost 3, with 23 bases in between. The CDR3 DNA is TGTGCCAGCAGTTACGGGGCTGGAGGGCGCGACACCTTCTACGAGCAGTACTTC. This encodes CASSYGAGGRDTFYEQYF.

This clonotype was seen repeatedly, ten times or more. One junction end disagrees with the germline gene, perhaps due to a read error. V is TRBV5-1 and J is TRBJ1-1; TRBD1 aligns across 7 bases. Per germline, CDR1 SGHRS and CDR2 YFSETQ. The CDR3 extends over 14 amino acids. The CDR3 DNA reads TGTGCCAGCAGCCCATCGACAGGGAATACTGAAGCTTTCTTT. Amino acids: CASSPSTGNTEAFF.

The chain is built from TRBV3-1 and TRBJ1-1; D remains unclear. The CDR3 loop spans 15 amino acids. V lost 1 base and J 0 bases, leaving 9 bases between the germline ends. Germline-derived CDR1 and CDR2 are LGHDT and YNNKEL (reference sequence). The CDR3 reads CASSQGGGMNTEAFF. CDR3 nucleotide sequence: TGTGCCAGCAGCCAAGGTGGCGGAATGAACACTGAAGCTTTCTTT. The variable domain in full, completed from reference TRBV3-1 and TRBJ1-1, reads DTAVSQTPKYLVTQMGNDKSIKCEQNLGHDTMYWYKQDSKKFLKIMFSYNNKELIINETVPNRFSPKSPDKAHLNLHINSLELGDSAVYFCASSQGGGMNTEAFFGQGTRLTVV.

This clonotype showed up just a few times. This chain uses TRBV18 with TRBJ2-3; D gene uncertain. This CDR3 comprises 13 residues. CDR1 is KGHSH, CDR2 LQKENI, per germline. Trimming stripped 0 bases from V and 5 bases from J, with 6 bases between. CDR3 DNA: TGTGCCAGCTCACCACCGAGTAAAGATACGCAGTATTTT. Translated, it gives CASSPPSKDTQYF.

This clonotype was counted a few times. This rearrangement joins TRBV12-3 or TRBV12-4 to TRBJ2-3; weak D call: TRBD1 (8 bases). Trimming removed 6 bases at V and 6 bases at J, with 22 bases between. The CDR3 consists of 16 residues. CDR3 sequence (DNA): TGTGCCAGCAGCCGGTGGACAGGGAGGGGGTCGGATACGCAGTATTTT. Amino acids: CASSRWTGRGSDTQYF.

This clonotype was seen many times. The junction shows a germline mismatch at one end, possibly a read error. V and J are TRBV12-3 or TRBV12-4 and TRBJ2-7, with D possibly being TRBD2 (5 bases). The CDR3 extends over 15 amino acids. CDR3 loop: CASSLARSNSYEQYF. For the CDR3, the DNA is TGTGCCAGCAGTCTAGCCAGATCCAATTCCTACGAGCAGTACTTC.

The chain has TRBV24-1 and TRBJ1-5; TRBD1 is a possible D gene (5 bases). V dropped 2 bases and J dropped 15 bases, with 13 bases sitting between them. In germline, CDR1 is KGHDR, CDR2 SFDVKD. This CDR3 is 12 amino acids long. The DNA for the CDR3 is TGTGCCACCAGTGATTCGCCGACAGCCCTGCATTTT. This gives the protein CATSDSPTALHF.

The V and J genes are TRBV7-9 and TRBJ1-4, with D possibly being TRBD1 (5 bases). The germline gives CDR1 SEHNR, CDR2 FQNEAQ (reference sequence). This CDR3 is built from 18 residues. Deletions cut 7 bases from V and 0 bases from J, with 21 bases between. CDR3 loop: CASTTDRGPPTTNEKLFF. The CDR3 region has the DNA TGTGCCAGCACCACCGACCGGGGCCCTCCTACAACTAATGAAAAACTGTTTTTT.

This clonotype has a count of ten or more. This chain uses TRBV5-1 with TRBJ2-7, with 7 bases identical to TRBD1. The CDR3 length is 18 residues. From germline, CDR1 is SGHRS and CDR2 YFSETQ. Losses at the gene ends were 1 base for V and 1 base for J; bases not matched to a gene: 14. The CDR3 bases are TGCGCCAGCAGCTTGCGAATAGGGGGCTACTCCTTGTCCTACGAGCAGTACTTC. Translation gives CASSLRIGGYSLSYEQYF. The variable domain in full, with the rest retrieved from reference TRBV5-1 and TRBJ2-7, is KAGVTQTPRYLIKTRGQQVTLSCSPISGHRSVSWYQQTPGQGLQFLFEYFSETQRNKGNFPGRFSGRQFSNSRSEMNVSTLELGDSALYLCASSLRIGGYSLSYEQYFGPGTRLTVT.

In this sample, this clonotype turned up many times. The gene calls are TRBV7-2 and TRBJ1-4; 10 nucleotides line up with TRBD1. Germline values: CDR1 SGHTA, CDR2 FQGNSA. The V and J ends lost 3 bases and 6 bases, in that order; junction bases with no gene match: 1. The CDR3 has 14 amino acids. In DNA, the CDR3 is TGTGCCAGCAGCTTTGGGACAGGGGATGAAAAACTGTTTTTT. Translating gives CASSFGTGDEKLFF.

Worth noting for this clonotype: A much larger clone lies a single base off, so this may be a read error. The chain uses TRBV10-3 and TRBJ2-7; TRBD1 aligns across 8 bases. Judging by the DNA end, TRBJ2-5 fits better; the J call may be wrong. CDR3 length equals 14 residues. CDR1 ENHRY and CDR2 SYGVKD come from the germline V gene. The CDR3 loop reads CAISAGQERETQYF. CDR3 in DNA: TGTGCCATCAGTGCGGGACAGGAGAGGGAGACCCAGTACTTC.

The table lists this clonotype with a few counts. The chain couples TRBV10-3 to TRBJ2-7; TRBD2 agrees at 13 bases. This CDR3 has 15 amino acids. In germline, CDR1 is ENHRY, CDR2 SYGVKD. V lost 4 bases to trimming and J lost 11 bases; unmatched junction nucleotides: 11. The CDR3 loop is CAISAELAGGLGKYF. For the CDR3, the DNA is TGTGCCATCAGTGCAGAACTAGCGGGAGGGCTGGGGAAGTACTTC.

The chain joins TRBV28 to TRBJ2-3; the D gene is possibly TRBD2 (6 bases). The V gene lost 10 bases and the J gene lost 5 bases, with 19 bases spanning the gap. This CDR3 is built from 14 residues. The germline V gene encodes CDR1 MDHEN and CDR2 SYDVKM. The CDR3 region has the DNA TGTGCCACCCAGCGGGCCAGGGTTATAGATACGCAGTATTTT. It codes for CATQRARVIDTQYF.

This clonotype appeared a few times. The chain combines TRBV12-3 or TRBV12-4 with TRBJ1-2; 11 bases are shared with TRBD1. V lost 4 bases and J lost 7; bases outside the gene matches: 5. The CDR3 extends over 14 amino acids. CDR3 DNA: TGTGCCAGCAGTTCGGACAGGGGGCGAGGTGGCTACACCTTC. Translation: CASSSDRGRGGYTF.

The sample holds a few counts of this clonotype. The chain employs TRBV27 and TRBJ2-4; 9 nucleotides match TRBD1. The CDR3 has 18 amino acids. With V trimmed by 6 bases and J by 2 bases, 14 bases remained unmatched. The germline gives CDR1 MNHEY, CDR2 SMNVEV (reference sequence). The DNA of the CDR3 is TGTGCCAGCAGCCCCACAGGCCGGGACAGGGAACCCAAAAACATTCAGTACTTC. It yields the protein CASSPTGRDREPKNIQYF.

This clonotype has a handful of counts. The chain couples TRBV12-3 or TRBV12-4 to TRBJ1-2; D uncertain. The V and J ends lost 3 bases and 5 bases respectively, with 7 bases between them. The CDR3 sequence is 12 residues long. CDR3 amino acids: CASSFEQYGYTF. CDR3 coding DNA: TGTGCCAGCAGTTTCGAACAGTATGGCTACACCTTC.

Concerning this clonotype: Given a much more abundant clone one base away, this may be a read error. This chain uses TRBV29-1 with TRBJ2-5; D is possibly TRBD1 or TRBD2 (6 bases each). The J call may be in error: the DNA end matches TRBJ2-7 better. From germline, CDR1 is SQVTM and CDR2 ANQGSEA. This CDR3 region has 14 residues. The CDR3 DNA is TGCAGCGCTGGGGGCCGGGGAGGAATCTACGAGCAGTACTTC. Translation gives CSAGGRGGIYEQYF.

The rearrangement links TRBV6-5 to TRBJ1-2; maybe TRBD1 (6 bases). The CDR3 length is 18 residues. CDR1 and CDR2 (germline): MNHEY, SVGAGI. Trimming removed 0 bases at V and 1 base at J, with 18 bases between. The CDR3 loop is CASSYSSFQAGDNYGYTF. CDR3 sequence (DNA): TGTGCCAGCAGTTACTCGAGTTTCCAGGCAGGGGATAACTATGGCTACACCTTC.

The genes are TRBV19 and TRBJ2-1, with a tentative D call TRBD2 (6 bases). The V and J ends lost 10 bases and 7 bases respectively, with 17 bases between them. The CDR3 covers 13 residues. CDR1 and CDR2 from the germline V gene are LNHDA and SQIVND (reference sequence). CDR3 region: CATRLVGENEQFF. The DNA for the CDR3 is TGTGCCACCCGACTAGTAGGTGAGAATGAGCAGTTCTTC.

In this sample, this clonotype turned up a few times. The chain employs TRBV9 and TRBJ2-7; D is unresolved. Trimming cost V 0 bases and J 2 bases, with 9 bases left between them. Germline-derived CDR1 and CDR2 are SGDLS and YYNGEE. The CDR3 sequence is 14 residues long. The CDR3 DNA follows: TGTGCCAGCAGCGTAGAGCCGGGTACCTACGAGCAGTACTTC. Translating it yields CASSVEPGTYEQYF.

The J gene is TRBJ2-7, the V gene TRBV7-9; tentative D call: TRBD1 (6 bases). Germline V gene data show CDR1 as SEHNR and CDR2 as FQNEAQ (reference sequence). The CDR3 runs to 16 residues. Trimming removed 4 bases from V and 1 base from J, with 17 bases in between. The CDR3 sequence is CASSSPTRDRSYEQYF. CDR3 DNA: TGTGCCAGCAGCTCACCCACCAGAGACAGGTCCTACGAGCAGTACTTC.